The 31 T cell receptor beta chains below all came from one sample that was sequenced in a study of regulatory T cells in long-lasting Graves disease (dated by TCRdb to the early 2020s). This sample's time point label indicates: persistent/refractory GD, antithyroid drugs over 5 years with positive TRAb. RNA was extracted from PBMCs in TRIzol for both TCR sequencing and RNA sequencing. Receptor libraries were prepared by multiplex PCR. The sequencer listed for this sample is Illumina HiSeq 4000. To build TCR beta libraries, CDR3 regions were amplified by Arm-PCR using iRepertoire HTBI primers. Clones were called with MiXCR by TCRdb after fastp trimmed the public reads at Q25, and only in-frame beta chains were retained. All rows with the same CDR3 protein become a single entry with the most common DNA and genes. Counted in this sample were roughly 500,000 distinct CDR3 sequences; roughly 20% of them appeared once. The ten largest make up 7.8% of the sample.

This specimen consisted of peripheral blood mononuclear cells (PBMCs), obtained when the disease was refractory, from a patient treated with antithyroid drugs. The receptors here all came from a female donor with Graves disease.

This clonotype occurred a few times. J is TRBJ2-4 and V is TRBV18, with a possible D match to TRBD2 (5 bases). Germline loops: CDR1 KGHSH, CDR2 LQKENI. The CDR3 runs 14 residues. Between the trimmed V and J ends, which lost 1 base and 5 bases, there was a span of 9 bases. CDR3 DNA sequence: TGTGCCAGCTCACCACATGGAGGCCAAAACATTCAGTACTTC. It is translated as CASSPHGGQNIQYF.

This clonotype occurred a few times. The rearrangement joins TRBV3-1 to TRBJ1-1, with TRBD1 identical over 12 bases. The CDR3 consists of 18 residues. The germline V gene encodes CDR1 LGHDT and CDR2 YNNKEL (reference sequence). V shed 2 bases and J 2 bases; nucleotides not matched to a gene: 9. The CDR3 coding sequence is TGTGCCAGCAGCCAACATTTGGGGACAGGGGGCGTCAACACTGAAGCTTTCTTT. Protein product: CASSQHLGTGGVNTEAFF.

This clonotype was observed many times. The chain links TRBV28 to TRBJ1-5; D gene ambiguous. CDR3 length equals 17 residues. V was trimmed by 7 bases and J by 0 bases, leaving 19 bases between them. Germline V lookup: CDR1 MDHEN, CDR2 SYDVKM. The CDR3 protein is CASNRFVVKDSNQPQHF. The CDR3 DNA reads TGTGCCAGCAATAGATTTGTGGTTAAAGATAGCAATCAGCCCCAGCATTTT.

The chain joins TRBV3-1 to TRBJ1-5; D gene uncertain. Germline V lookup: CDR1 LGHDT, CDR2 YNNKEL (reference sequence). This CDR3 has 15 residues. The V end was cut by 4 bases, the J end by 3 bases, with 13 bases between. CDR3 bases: TGTGCCAGCAGCCCCAATGACGGCTACAATCAGCCCCAGCATTTT. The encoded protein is CASSPNDGYNQPQHF.

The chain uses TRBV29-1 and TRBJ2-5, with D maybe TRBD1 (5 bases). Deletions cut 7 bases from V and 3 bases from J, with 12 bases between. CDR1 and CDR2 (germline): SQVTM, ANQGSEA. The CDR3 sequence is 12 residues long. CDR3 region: CSGRTFKETQYF. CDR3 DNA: TGCAGCGGCCGGACATTTAAAGAGACCCAGTACTTC.

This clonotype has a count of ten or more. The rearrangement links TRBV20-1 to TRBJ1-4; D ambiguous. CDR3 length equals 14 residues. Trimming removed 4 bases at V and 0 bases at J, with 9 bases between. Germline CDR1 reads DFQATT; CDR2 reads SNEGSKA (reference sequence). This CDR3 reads CSAIPPATNEKLFF. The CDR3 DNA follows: TGCAGTGCTATCCCCCCAGCAACTAATGAAAAACTGTTTTTT.

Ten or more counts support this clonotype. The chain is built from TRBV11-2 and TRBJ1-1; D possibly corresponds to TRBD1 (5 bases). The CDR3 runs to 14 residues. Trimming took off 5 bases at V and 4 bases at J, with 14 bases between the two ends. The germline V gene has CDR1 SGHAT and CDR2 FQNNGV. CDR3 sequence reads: CASSQRSGGTEAFF. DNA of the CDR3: TGTGCCAGCAGCCAACGGTCTGGGGGCACTGAAGCTTTCTTT. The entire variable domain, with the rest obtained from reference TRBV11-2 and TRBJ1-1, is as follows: EAGVAQSPRYKIIEKRQSVAFWCNPISGHATLYWYQQILGQGPKLLIQFQNNGVVDDSQLPKDRFSAERLKGVDSTLKIQPAKLEDSAVYLCASSQRSGGTEAFFGQGTRLTVV.

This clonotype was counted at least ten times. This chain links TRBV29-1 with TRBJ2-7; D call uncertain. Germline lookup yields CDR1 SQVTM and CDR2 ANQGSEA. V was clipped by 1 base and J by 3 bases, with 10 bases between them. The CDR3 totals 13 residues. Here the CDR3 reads CSVEGDPHYEQYF. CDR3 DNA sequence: TGCAGCGTTGAAGGAGACCCGCACTACGAGCAGTACTTC.

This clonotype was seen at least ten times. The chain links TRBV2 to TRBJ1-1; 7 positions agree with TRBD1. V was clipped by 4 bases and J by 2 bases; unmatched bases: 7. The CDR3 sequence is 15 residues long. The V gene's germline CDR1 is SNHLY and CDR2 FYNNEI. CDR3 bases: TGTGCCAGCAGTGGCCAAGACAGGGCCAACACTGAAGCTTTCTTT. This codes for CASSGQDRANTEAFF. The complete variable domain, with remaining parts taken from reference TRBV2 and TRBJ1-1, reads EPEVTQTPSHQVTQMGQEVILRCVPISNHLYFYWYRQILGQKVEFLVSFYNNEISEKSEIFDDQFSVERPDGSNFTLKIRSTKLEDSAMYFCASSGQDRANTEAFFGQGTRLTVV.

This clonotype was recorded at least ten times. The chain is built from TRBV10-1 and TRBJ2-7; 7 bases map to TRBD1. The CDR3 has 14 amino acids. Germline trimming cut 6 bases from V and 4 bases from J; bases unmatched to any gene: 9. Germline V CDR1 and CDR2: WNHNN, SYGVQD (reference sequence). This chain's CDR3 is CASREPGQRYEQYF. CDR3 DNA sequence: TGCGCCAGCAGGGAGCCGGGACAGAGATACGAGCAGTACTTC.

CDR3 loop: CASSLQQVTEAFF. CDR3 coding DNA: TGTGCCAGCAGCTTGCAGCAAGTGACAGAAGCTTTCTTT. The genes are TRBV5-6 and TRBJ1-1; no clear D. The CDR3 totals 13 residues. The V and J ends lost 1 base and 8 bases respectively, with 12 bases between them. Germline loops: CDR1 SGHDT, CDR2 YYEEEE.

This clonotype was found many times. DNA for the CDR3: TGTGCCAGCAGTTACAATTCCTACGAGCAGTACTTC. It translates to CASSYNSYEQYF. The V call is TRBV6-2 or TRBV6-3, the J call TRBJ2-7; D gene uncertain. The germline V and J ends were trimmed by 2 bases and 1 base, with 3 bases remaining between them. From germline, CDR1 is MNHEY and CDR2 SVGEGT. The CDR3 has 12 residues.

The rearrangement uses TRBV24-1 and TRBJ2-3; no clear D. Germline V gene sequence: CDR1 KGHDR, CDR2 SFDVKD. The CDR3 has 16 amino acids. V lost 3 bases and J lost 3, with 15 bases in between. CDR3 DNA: TGTGCCACCAGTGATCCCGGTTATAGCATGACAGATACGCAGTATTTT. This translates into CATSDPGYSMTDTQYF.

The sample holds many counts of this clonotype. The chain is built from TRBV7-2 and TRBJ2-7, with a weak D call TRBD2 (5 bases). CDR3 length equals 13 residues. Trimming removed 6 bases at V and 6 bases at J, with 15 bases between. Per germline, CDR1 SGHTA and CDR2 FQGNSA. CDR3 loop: CASSFTGNAEQYF. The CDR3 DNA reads TGTGCCAGCAGTTTCACCGGGAACGCCGAGCAGTACTTC.

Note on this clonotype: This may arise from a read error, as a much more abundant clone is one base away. The CDR3 nucleotides are TGTGTCAGCAGCTTAGAAGGGGAACTAGTGGAGACCCAGTACTTC. Encoded protein: CVSSLEGELVETQYF. This chain links TRBV7-6 with TRBJ2-5, with D perhaps given as TRBD1 or TRBD2 (5 bases each). There are 15 residues in the CDR3. Germline V gives CDR1 SGHVS, CDR2 FNYEAQ.

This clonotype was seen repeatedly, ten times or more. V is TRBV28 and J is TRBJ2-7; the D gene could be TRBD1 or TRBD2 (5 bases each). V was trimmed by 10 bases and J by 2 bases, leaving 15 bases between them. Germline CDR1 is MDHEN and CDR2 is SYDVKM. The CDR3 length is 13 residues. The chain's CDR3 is CATMIGTTYEQYF. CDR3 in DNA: TGTGCCACCATGATCGGGACGACCTACGAGCAGTACTTC.

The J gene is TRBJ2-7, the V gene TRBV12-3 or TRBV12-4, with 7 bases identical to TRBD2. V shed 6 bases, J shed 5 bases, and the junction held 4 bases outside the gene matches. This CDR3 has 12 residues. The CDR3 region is CASRRGSHEQYF. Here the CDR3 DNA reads TGTGCCAGCAGGCGGGGGAGCCACGAGCAGTACTTC.

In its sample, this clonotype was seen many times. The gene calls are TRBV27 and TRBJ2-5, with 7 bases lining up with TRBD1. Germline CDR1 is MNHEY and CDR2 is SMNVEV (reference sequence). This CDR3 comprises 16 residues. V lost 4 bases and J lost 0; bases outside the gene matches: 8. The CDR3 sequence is CASSYRRTGYQETQYF. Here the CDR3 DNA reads TGTGCCAGCAGTTACCGACGGACAGGCTACCAAGAGACCCAGTACTTC.

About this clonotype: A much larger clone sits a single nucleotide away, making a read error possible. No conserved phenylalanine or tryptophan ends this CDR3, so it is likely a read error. In DNA, the CDR3 is TGTGCCAGCAGCTTAGAATCCGACGAGCAGTACTTG. Its protein is CASSLESDEQYL. This chain links TRBV7-9 with TRBJ2-7, with D uncertain. The CDR3 has 12 residues. V was clipped by 1 base and J by 5 bases, with 6 bases between them. CDR1 and CDR2 from the germline V gene are SEHNR and FQNEAQ (reference sequence).

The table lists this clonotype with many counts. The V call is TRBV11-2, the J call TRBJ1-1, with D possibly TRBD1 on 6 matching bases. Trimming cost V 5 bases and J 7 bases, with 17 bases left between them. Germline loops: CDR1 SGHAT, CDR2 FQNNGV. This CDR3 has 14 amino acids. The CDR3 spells CASSTQGEDVEAFF. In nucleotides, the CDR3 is TGTGCCAGCAGCACACAGGGTGAGGACGTTGAAGCTTTCTTT.

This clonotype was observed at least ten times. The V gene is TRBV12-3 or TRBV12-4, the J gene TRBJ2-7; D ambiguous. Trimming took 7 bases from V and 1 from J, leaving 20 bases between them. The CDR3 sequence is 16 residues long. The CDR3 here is CASTPPPRIWSYEQYF. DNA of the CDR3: TGTGCCAGCACTCCCCCTCCCCGGATCTGGTCCTACGAGCAGTACTTC.

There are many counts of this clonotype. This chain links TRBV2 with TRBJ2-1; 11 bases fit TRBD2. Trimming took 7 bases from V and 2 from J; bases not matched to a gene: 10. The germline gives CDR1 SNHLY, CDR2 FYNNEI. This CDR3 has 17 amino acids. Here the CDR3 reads CASNSFLTSGTYNEQFF. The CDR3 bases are TGTGCCAGCAACTCCTTCCTGACTAGCGGGACCTACAATGAGCAGTTCTTC.

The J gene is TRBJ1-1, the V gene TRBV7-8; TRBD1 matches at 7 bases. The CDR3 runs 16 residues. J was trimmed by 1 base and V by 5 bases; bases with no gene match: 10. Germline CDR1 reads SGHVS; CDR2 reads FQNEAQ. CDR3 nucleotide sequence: TGTGCCAGCAGCACCCGGGACAGCTCTTCGAACACTGAAGCTTTCTTT. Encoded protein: CASSTRDSSSNTEAFF. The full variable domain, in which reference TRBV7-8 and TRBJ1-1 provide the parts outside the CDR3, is GAGVSQSPRYKVAKRGQDVALRCDPISGHVSLFWYQQALGQGPEFLTYFQNEAQLDKSGLPSDRFFAERPEGSVSTLKIQRTQQEDSAVYLCASSTRDSSSNTEAFFGQGTRLTVV.

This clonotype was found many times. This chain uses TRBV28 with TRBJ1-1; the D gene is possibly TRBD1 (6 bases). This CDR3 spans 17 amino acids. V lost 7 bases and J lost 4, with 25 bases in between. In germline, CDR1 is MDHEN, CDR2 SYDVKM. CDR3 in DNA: TGTGCCAGCATCCCTGGGGGCAGGGTAGTTCTACGCACTGAAGCTTTCTTT. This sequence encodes CASIPGGRVVLRTEAFF.

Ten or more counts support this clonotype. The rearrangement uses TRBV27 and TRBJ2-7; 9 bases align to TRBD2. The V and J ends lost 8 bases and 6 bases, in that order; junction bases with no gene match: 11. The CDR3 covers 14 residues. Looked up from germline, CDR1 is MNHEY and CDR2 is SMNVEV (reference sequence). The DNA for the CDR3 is TGTGCCAGCCTTGGGAGCGGGAGGAAAGGCGAGCAGTACTTC. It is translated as CASLGSGRKGEQYF.

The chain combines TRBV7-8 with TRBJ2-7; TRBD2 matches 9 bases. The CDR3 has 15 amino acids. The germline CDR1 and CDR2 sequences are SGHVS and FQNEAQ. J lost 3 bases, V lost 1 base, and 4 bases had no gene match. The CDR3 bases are TGTGCCAGCAGCTTAGTAGCGGGAGATTTCTACGAGCAGTACTTC. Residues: CASSLVAGDFYEQYF.

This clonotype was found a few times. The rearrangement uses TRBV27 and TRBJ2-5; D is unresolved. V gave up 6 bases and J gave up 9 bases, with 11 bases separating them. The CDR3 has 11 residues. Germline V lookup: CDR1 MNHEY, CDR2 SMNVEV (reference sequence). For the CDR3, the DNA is TGTGCCAGCAGCCTGAGCCGTGCCCAGTACTTC. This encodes CASSLSRAQYF.

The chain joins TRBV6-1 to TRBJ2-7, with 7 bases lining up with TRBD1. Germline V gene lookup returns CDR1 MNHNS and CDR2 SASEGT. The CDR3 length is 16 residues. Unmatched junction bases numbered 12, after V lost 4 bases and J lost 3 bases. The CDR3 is CASSVQGLPSYYEQYF. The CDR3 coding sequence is TGTGCCAGCAGTGTACAGGGGCTGCCATCCTACTACGAGCAGTACTTC.

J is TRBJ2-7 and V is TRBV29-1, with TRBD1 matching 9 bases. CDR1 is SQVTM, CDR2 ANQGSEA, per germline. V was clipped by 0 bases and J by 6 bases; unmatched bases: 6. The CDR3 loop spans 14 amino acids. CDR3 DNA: TGCAGCGTTGAAGACCGGACAGGGGCGCGCGAGCAGTACTTC. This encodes CSVEDRTGAREQYF.

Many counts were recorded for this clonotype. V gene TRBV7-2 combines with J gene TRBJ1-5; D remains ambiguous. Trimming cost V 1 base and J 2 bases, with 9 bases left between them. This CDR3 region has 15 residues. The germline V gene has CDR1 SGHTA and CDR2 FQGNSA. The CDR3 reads CASSLGYRRNQPQHF. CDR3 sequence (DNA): TGTGCCAGCAGCTTAGGGTACAGACGCAATCAGCCCCAGCATTTT.

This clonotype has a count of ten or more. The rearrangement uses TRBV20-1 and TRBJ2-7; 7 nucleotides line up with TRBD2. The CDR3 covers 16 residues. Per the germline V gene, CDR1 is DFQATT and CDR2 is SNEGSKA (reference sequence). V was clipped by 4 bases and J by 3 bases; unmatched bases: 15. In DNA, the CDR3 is TGCAGTGCTACCAACCCTATTGGGGGGGGAAGCTACGAGCAGTACTTC. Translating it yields CSATNPIGGGSYEQYF.